Each of the 30 T cell receptor beta chains below was sequenced from the same sample in a study of blood T cell repertoires in COVID-19. Using immunoSEQ multiplex PCR, the repertoire was profiled, and TCRdb retains in-frame clones only, with some absent. The table lists roughly 76,000 clones, approximately 90% of them singletons, with approximately 14% in the top ten. Source material: peripheral blood. The receptors here all came from a man between 70 and 80 years old with active or convalescent COVID-19.

The gene calls are TRBV29-1 and TRBJ1-2, with 12 bases lining up with TRBD1. The CDR3 sequence is 15 residues long. V lost 6 bases to trimming and J lost 5 bases; unmatched junction nucleotides: 10. Germline V gene lookup returns CDR1 SQVTM and CDR2 ANQGSEA. The CDR3 sequence: CSVEPGTGGGYGYTF. The CDR3 coding sequence is TGCAGCGTAGAACCCGGGACAGGGGGCGGTTATGGCTACACCTTC.

In this sample, this clone turned up a few times. This chain joins TRBV6-8 and TRBJ1-3, with TRBD1 as a possible D gene (5 bases). The CDR3 runs 14 residues. The germline CDR1 and CDR2 sequences are MNHGY and SAAAGT. V was cut by 7 bases and J by 8 bases, with 18 bases left in between. Written as DNA, the CDR3 is TGTGCCAGCACCCGAAGGGAACAGGCGGACACCATATATTTT. Residues: CASTRREQADTIYF.

The CDR3 spells CASSRGGNEQFF. The CDR3 DNA reads TGTGCCAGCTCCCGCGGGGGCAATGAGCAGTTCTTC. The genes are TRBV18 and TRBJ2-1; 7 nucleotides agree with TRBD2. The CDR3 loop spans 12 amino acids. Per the germline V gene, CDR1 is KGHSH and CDR2 is LQKENI. Trimming removed 6 bases from V and 6 bases from J; junction bases left unmatched: 2.

The CDR3 nucleotides are TGTGCCAGCAGCTTAGCGTCAGGAGATACGCAGTATTTT. Residues: CASSLASGDTQYF. V and J are TRBV7-9 and TRBJ2-3; D unresolved. Germline V lookup: CDR1 SEHNR, CDR2 FQNEAQ (reference sequence). The CDR3 contains 13 residues. The ends were cut back, 0 bases at V and 5 bases at J, with 6 bases in the middle.

The chain uses TRBV6-6 and TRBJ1-1; 8 bases map to TRBD1. The V gene end was trimmed by 6 bases and the J gene end by 6 bases; junction bases not matched to a gene: 3. CDR1 and CDR2 from the germline V gene are MNHNY and SVGAGI (reference sequence). There are 12 residues in the CDR3. CDR3 sequence reads: CASSPQGAEAFF. CDR3 nucleotide sequence: TGTGCCAGCAGCCCACAGGGGGCTGAAGCTTTCTTT.

CDR3 in DNA: TGTGCCAGCAGCCTTGCGGTACAGGGGGCTGAAGCTTTCTTT. This gives the protein CASSLAVQGAEAFF. The chain uses TRBV11-1 and TRBJ1-1; 8 bases fit TRBD1. V trimming: 5 bases; J trimming: 6 bases; junction bases outside the gene matches: 8. CDR3 length equals 14 residues. Germline V gene sequence: CDR1 SGHAT, CDR2 FQDESV (reference sequence).

This rearrangement joins TRBV2 to TRBJ2-3, with D tentatively TRBD1 (5 bases). This CDR3 region has 14 residues. Germline CDR1 and CDR2: SNHLY and FYNNEI. The V gene lost 7 bases and the J gene lost 0 bases, with 11 bases spanning the gap. CDR3 amino acids: CASIRTRSTDTQYF. DNA of the CDR3: TGTGCCAGCATCCGGACAAGAAGCACAGATACGCAGTATTTT.

The chain couples TRBV6-6 to TRBJ1-2; weak D call: TRBD1 (6 bases). The CDR3 sequence is 14 residues long. CDR1 is MNHNY and CDR2 is SVGAGI in the germline V gene (reference sequence). Trimming left V 4 bases short and J 9 bases short, with 18 bases between. In nucleotides, the CDR3 is TGTGCCAGCAGTTTACCCCTAGAGCAGGGGCGCTACACCTTC. It codes for CASSLPLEQGRYTF.

J is TRBJ2-7 and V is TRBV21-1; the tabulated D call, TRBD2, remains unverified against the DNA. TRBV21-1 is a documented pseudogene. The CDR3 loop spans 14 amino acids. CDR3 amino acids: CASSNGPPSDEQYF. The CDR3 coding sequence is TGTGCCAGCAGCAACGGTCCCCCGAGCGACGAGCAGTACTTC.

The chain uses TRBV19 and TRBJ2-6; possibly TRBD1 for D (5 bases). The CDR3 extends over 19 amino acids. The V end lost 2 bases, the J end lost 0 bases, and 17 bases lay between the germline ends. The germline CDR1 and CDR2 sequences are LNHDA and SQIVND (reference sequence). The CDR3 reads CASSIRAQASLSGANVLTF. CDR3 coding DNA: TGTGCCAGTAGTATACGAGCACAGGCCTCTCTCTCTGGGGCCAACGTCCTGACTTTC.

The J gene is TRBJ2-1, the V gene TRBV9, with TRBD2 matching over 11 bases. Germline V gives CDR1 SGDLS, CDR2 YYNGEE. The CDR3 spans 17 residues. Trimming removed 0 bases from V and 6 bases from J; junction bases left unmatched: 8. The CDR3 sequence: CASSVELATSGINEQFF. For the CDR3, the DNA is TGTGCCAGCAGCGTAGAGTTAGCGACTAGCGGGATCAATGAGCAGTTCTTC.

This chain links TRBV5-8 with TRBJ2-1; 10 nucleotides match TRBD2. Germline V gives CDR1 SGHTS, CDR2 YDEGEE. With 2 bases clipped from V and 6 bases from J, the junction kept 5 bases outside the gene matches. This CDR3 is 15 amino acids long. The CDR3 sequence is CASSLSSGRSNEQFF. The CDR3 nucleotides read TGTGCCAGCAGCTTATCTAGCGGGAGATCCAATGAGCAGTTCTTC. The variable domain in full, with the rest retrieved from reference TRBV5-8 and TRBJ2-1, is EAGVTQSPTHLIKTRGQQATLRCSPISGHTSVYWYQQALGLGLQFLLWYDEGEERNRGNFPPRFSGRQFPNYSSELNVNALELEDSALYLCASSLSSGRSNEQFFGPGTRLTVL.

This clone occurred a few times. V and J are TRBV19 and TRBJ2-7; 8 bases fit TRBD1. The CDR3 is made up of 14 amino acids. V lost 4 bases to trimming and J lost 6 bases; unmatched junction nucleotides: 8. The germline V gene has CDR1 LNHDA and CDR2 SQIVND (reference sequence). CDR3 sequence reads: CASSNGQGFGEQYF. The CDR3 DNA reads as TGTGCCAGTAGTAATGGACAGGGCTTCGGCGAGCAGTACTTC.

This chain connects TRBV28 to TRBJ1-1; D is possibly TRBD1 (6 bases). The CDR3 loop spans 15 amino acids. Germline V gene lookup returns CDR1 MDHEN and CDR2 SYDVKM. V was trimmed by 5 bases and J by 6 bases, leaving 19 bases between them. The CDR3 DNA reads TGTGCCAGCAGTCCAGAACCCCAGGGGTCGTCTGAAGCTTTCTTT. Translating it yields CASSPEPQGSSEAFF. Combining the CDR3 with reference TRBV28 and TRBJ1-1 gives the whole variable domain DVKVTQSSRYLVKRTGEKVFLECVQDMDHENMFWYRQDPGLGLRLIYFSYDVKMKEKGDIPEGYSVSREKKERFSLILESASTNQTSMYLCASSPEPQGSSEAFFGQGTRLTVV.

This chain uses TRBV5-4 with TRBJ2-3, with 10 bases fitting TRBD1. The length of the CDR3 is 16 residues. Per the germline V gene, CDR1 is SGHNT and CDR2 is YYREEE (reference sequence). With 3 bases clipped from V and 2 bases from J, the junction kept 6 bases outside the gene matches. CDR3 bases: TGTGCCAGCAGCTCCCGGGACAGGGGCACCACAGATACGCAGTATTTT. Residues: CASSSRDRGTTDTQYF.

V gene TRBV5-1 combines with J gene TRBJ2-1; TRBD2 aligns across 14 bases. Germline V CDR1 and CDR2: SGHRS, YFSETQ. CDR3 length equals 17 residues. V dropped 4 bases and J dropped 6; count of bases not matched to a gene: 9. The CDR3 nucleotides are TGCGCCAGCAGCCCGGGACTAGCGGGAGTCCGGCGCAATGAGCAGTTCTTC. Residues: CASSPGLAGVRRNEQFF.

The V gene is TRBV5-4, the J gene TRBJ2-3; 11 positions agree with TRBD2. V lost 3 bases to trimming and J lost 5 bases; unmatched junction nucleotides: 8. Germline values: CDR1 SGHNT, CDR2 YYREEE (reference sequence). The CDR3 has 16 residues. CDR3 DNA: TGTGCCAGCAGCTGGGGCCTAGCGGGAGGTGAAGATACGCAGTATTTT. Protein sequence: CASSWGLAGGEDTQYF.

This chain joins TRBV15 and TRBJ2-1, with D possibly matching TRBD2 (6 bases). Germline V CDR1 and CDR2: LNHNV, YYDKDF (reference sequence). V was cut by 7 bases and J by 6 bases, with 16 bases left in between. The CDR3 is 14 residues long. The CDR3: CATIQNPGLNEQFF. The CDR3 nucleotides read TGTGCCACCATACAAAACCCGGGACTCAATGAGCAGTTCTTC.

V is TRBV3-1 (or the pseudogene TRBV3-2) and J is TRBJ2-1; 9 bases line up with TRBD2. CDR3 length: 15 amino acids. V lost 1 base and J lost 7; bases outside the gene matches: 5. The germline V gene encodes CDR1 LGHDT and CDR2 YNNKEL (reference sequence). The CDR3 bases are TGTGCCAGCAGCCAAGGACTAGCGGAACGTAATGAGCAGTTCTTC. It translates to CASSQGLAERNEQFF.

The chain employs TRBV9 and TRBJ2-1; 8 bases map to TRBD2. The CDR3 runs to 16 residues. CDR1 SGDLS and CDR2 YYNGEE come from the germline V gene. Unmatched junction bases numbered 4, after V lost 0 bases and J lost 2 bases. The CDR3 is CASSVGSGSPYNEQFF. The CDR3 bases are TGTGCCAGCAGCGTAGGAAGCGGGAGCCCCTACAATGAGCAGTTCTTC.

Comment on this clone: At one end, the junction sequence differs from germline, possibly due to a read error. The chain couples TRBV7-7 to TRBJ1-5, with 8 positions matching TRBD1. This CDR3 is built from 16 residues. Germline V lookup: CDR1 SSHAT, CDR2 FNYEAQ (reference sequence). The CDR3 nucleotides read TGTGCTAGCAGCTTACGGACAGGGAGGTCTGATCAGCCCCAGCATTTT. It translates to CASSLRTGRSDQPQHF.

The chain recombines TRBV15 with TRBJ2-5; 7 bases are a match to TRBD2. Germline V lookup: CDR1 LNHNV, CDR2 YYDKDF (reference sequence). There are 14 residues in the CDR3. Trimming removed 0 bases from V and 3 bases from J; junction bases left unmatched: 1. CDR3: CATSRDGTKETQYF. The CDR3, as DNA: TGTGCCACCAGCAGAGATGGGACTAAAGAGACCCAGTACTTC.

V gene TRBV6-2 or TRBV6-3 combines with J gene TRBJ1-1; 11 bases are a match to TRBD1. V shed 6 bases, J shed 0 bases, and the junction held 12 bases outside the gene matches. CDR3 length equals 18 residues. Germline lookup yields CDR1 MNHEY and CDR2 SVGEGT. The chain's CDR3 is CASSRRGQGGSMNTEAFF. CDR3 DNA: TGTGCCAGCAGCCGCCGGGGACAGGGGGGAAGCATGAACACTGAAGCTTTCTTT.

The gene calls are TRBV10-3 and TRBJ1-5; the match to TRBD1 covers 7 bases. The CDR3 is made up of 14 amino acids. CDR1 and CDR2 from the germline V gene are ENHRY and SYGVKD. Trimming took 5 bases from V and 3 from J; bases not matched to a gene: 4. CDR3 bases: TGTGCCATCAGTACAGGGGTGCCCAATCAGCCCCAGCATTTT. This translates into CAISTGVPNQPQHF.

This rearrangement joins TRBV30 to TRBJ2-1; 15 nucleotides agree with TRBD2. This CDR3 has 17 residues. The germline V gene has CDR1 GTSNPN and CDR2 SVGIG (reference sequence). V dropped 3 bases and J dropped 9; count of bases not matched to a gene: 12. The CDR3 nucleotides are TGTGCCTGGAGAAAGACCCCAGGACTAGCGGGAGGGACTGAGCAGTTCTTC. Translated: CAWRKTPGLAGGTEQFF.

J is TRBJ2-7 and V is TRBV6-6; TRBD2 matches at 10 bases. There are 16 residues in the CDR3. Germline V gene lookup returns CDR1 MNHNY and CDR2 SVGAGI (reference sequence). V lost 0 bases, J lost 3 bases, and 5 bases stayed unmatched. This CDR3 is CASSYSRSSGGYEQYF. CDR3 DNA sequence: TGTGCCAGCAGTTACTCGAGGTCTAGCGGGGGCTACGAGCAGTACTTC.

On this clone itself: Germline is not matched at one junction end, which may reflect a read error. The V gene is TRBV15, the J gene TRBJ2-1, with D possibly matching TRBD2 (6 bases). The CDR3 has 12 residues. The germline CDR1 and CDR2 sequences are LNHNV and YYDKDF (reference sequence). The DNA for the CDR3 is TGTGCCACCAGCAGAGATTCTCGGGAGCGGTTCTTC. Its translation: CATSRDSRERFF.

This clone has a single count. This rearrangement joins TRBV9 to TRBJ1-2; D gene unclear. Trimming took off 0 bases at V and 3 bases at J, with 9 bases between the two ends. This CDR3 has 14 amino acids. Germline values: CDR1 SGDLS, CDR2 YYNGEE. CDR3 sequence: CASSVAGADYGYTF. The CDR3 nucleotides read TGTGCCAGCAGCGTAGCTGGAGCGGACTATGGCTACACCTTC.

The chain combines TRBV7-2 with TRBJ1-5, with unresolved D. Trimming removed 2 bases from V and 1 base from J, with 3 bases in between. The CDR3 runs to 13 residues. Germline lookup yields CDR1 SGHTA and CDR2 FQGNSA. CDR3 amino acids: CASSLLSNQPQHF. CDR3 sequence (DNA): TGTGCCAGCAGCTTATTAAGCAATCAGCCCCAGCATTTT.

CDR3 DNA sequence: TGTGCCTGGAGTGAAAACAGGGGCTACGAGCAGTACTTC. Translated, it gives CAWSENRGYEQYF. V is TRBV30 and J is TRBJ2-7, with 7 positions matching TRBD1. The junction had 3 bases not matched to a gene; V was cut back by 1 base and J by 3 bases. The CDR3 is 13 amino acids. Germline V gene lookup returns CDR1 GTSNPN and CDR2 SVGIG (reference sequence). Full variable domain (rest looked up from reference TRBV30 and TRBJ2-7): SQTIHQWPATLVQPVGSPLSLECTVEGTSNPNLYWYRQAAGRGLQLLFYSVGIGQISSEVPQNLSASRPQDRQFILSSKKLLLSDSGFYLCAWSENRGYEQYFGPGTRLTVT.